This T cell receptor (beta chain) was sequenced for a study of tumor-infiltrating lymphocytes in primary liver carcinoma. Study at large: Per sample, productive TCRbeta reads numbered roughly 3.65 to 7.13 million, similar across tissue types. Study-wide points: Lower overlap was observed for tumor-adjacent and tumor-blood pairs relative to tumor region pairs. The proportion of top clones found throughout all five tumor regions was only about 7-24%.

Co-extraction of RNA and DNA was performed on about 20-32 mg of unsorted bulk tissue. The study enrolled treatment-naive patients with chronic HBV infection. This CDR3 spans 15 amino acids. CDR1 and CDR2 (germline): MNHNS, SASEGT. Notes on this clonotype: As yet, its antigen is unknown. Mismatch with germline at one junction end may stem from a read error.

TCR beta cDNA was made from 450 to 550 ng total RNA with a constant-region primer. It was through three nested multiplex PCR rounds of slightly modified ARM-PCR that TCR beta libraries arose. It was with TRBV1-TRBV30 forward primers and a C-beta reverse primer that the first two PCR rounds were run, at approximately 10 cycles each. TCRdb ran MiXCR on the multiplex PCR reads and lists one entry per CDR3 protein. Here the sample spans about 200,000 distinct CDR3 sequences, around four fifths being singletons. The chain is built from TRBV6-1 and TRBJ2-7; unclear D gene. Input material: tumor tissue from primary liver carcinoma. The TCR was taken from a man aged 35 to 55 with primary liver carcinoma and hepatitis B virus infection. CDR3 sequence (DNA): TGTTCCAGCAGGCGCCTAGGAAGGGTCAACTACGAGCAGTACTTC. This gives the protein CSSRRLGRVNYEQYF.